This entry lists 20 T cell receptor beta chains sequenced from one sample in a study of blood T cell repertoires in COVID-19. This table comes from immunoSEQ multiplex PCR, and its TCRdb copy is limited to in-frame clones, with some not included. The sample consists of tens of thousands of clones, about four fifths of them appearing once. The sample was PBMCs or T cells enriched from blood (not recorded which). The origin of the receptors is a woman between 35 and 50 years old with acute COVID-19.

The chain couples TRBV5-6 to TRBJ1-6; D gene unclear. V dropped 3 bases and J dropped 3 bases, with 7 bases sitting between them. This CDR3 has 14 residues. Germline CDR1 is SGHDT and CDR2 is YYEEEE. CDR3 in DNA: TGTGCCAGCAGCTCCGGGGACTATAATTCACCCCTCCACTTT. The encoded protein is CASSSGDYNSPLHF.

The chain combines TRBV10-2 with TRBJ2-5; a weak D match, TRBD2 (6 bases). The CDR3 extends over 16 amino acids. V was pared by 7 bases and J by 2 bases, with 20 bases between. The germline gives CDR1 WSHSY, CDR2 SAAADI. This chain's CDR3 is CASKAHMVSGQETQYF. The CDR3, as DNA: TGCGCCAGCAAAGCCCATATGGTTAGCGGACAAGAGACCCAGTACTTC.

The rearrangement uses TRBV19 and TRBJ1-5; no definite D call. Trimming took 8 bases from V and 0 from J, leaving 14 bases between them. Germline V gives CDR1 LNHDA, CDR2 SQIVND (reference sequence). The CDR3 runs to 15 residues. CDR3 in amino acids: CASRHQQDSNQPQHF. The CDR3 DNA reads TGTGCCAGTCGCCACCAGCAGGATAGCAATCAGCCCCAGCATTTT.

The chain has TRBV5-1 and TRBJ2-6, with 11 bases fitting TRBD2. Trimming removed 4 bases from V and 0 bases from J; junction bases left unmatched: 6. Germline values: CDR1 SGHRS, CDR2 YFSETQ. CDR3 length: 18 amino acids. The CDR3 DNA is TGCGCCAGCAGCACCGGACTAGCGGGCCCCTCTGGGGCCAACGTCCTGACTTTC. As protein: CASSTGLAGPSGANVLTF.

This chain connects TRBV6-5 to TRBJ1-1, with D perhaps TRBD1 (5 bases). This CDR3 region has 14 residues. V shed 7 bases and J shed 1 base, with 13 bases lying between them. The germline V gene has CDR1 MNHEY and CDR2 SVGAGI. CDR3 bases: TGTGCCAGCACTCTGGGGGGACCGAACACTGAAGCTTTCTTT. It yields the protein CASTLGGPNTEAFF.

This chain joins TRBV7-9 and TRBJ2-5; tentative D call: TRBD1 (5 bases). Germline CDR1 reads SEHNR; CDR2 reads FQNEAQ (reference sequence). The V end lost 0 bases, the J end lost 3 bases, and 11 bases lay between the germline ends. This CDR3 is built from 15 residues. As DNA, the CDR3 is TGTGCCAGCAGCTTAGCGCTCAGGGAAGAAGAGACCCAGTACTTC. It codes for CASSLALREEETQYF.

This clone has a single count. The genes are TRBV9 and TRBJ1-5, with 9 bases that match TRBD1. Germline values: CDR1 SGDLS, CDR2 YYNGEE. The CDR3 is 15 amino acids. The V segment lost 4 bases and the J segment 3 bases; nucleotides outside the gene matches: 5. The CDR3 protein is CASSYGTGHNQPQHF. The CDR3 bases are TGTGCCAGCAGCTATGGGACAGGGCACAATCAGCCCCAGCATTTT.

CDR3 amino acids: CASKGTVSYEQYV. The CDR3 DNA reads TGTGCCAGCAAGGGGACAGTCTCCTACGAGCAGTACGTC. V is TRBV2 and J is TRBJ2-7; 7 nucleotides line up with TRBD1. The J segment lost 0 bases and the V segment lost 7 bases, leaving 3 bases of the junction unmatched. Germline loops: CDR1 SNHLY, CDR2 FYNNEI. The CDR3 runs to 13 residues.

The chain combines TRBV5-1 with TRBJ2-3, with D possibly matching TRBD1 (6 bases). V shed 2 bases and J shed 0 bases, with 13 bases lying between them. The CDR3 loop spans 16 amino acids. Looked up from germline, CDR1 is SGHRS and CDR2 is YFSETQ. The CDR3 is CASSLERTASTDTQYF. The CDR3 nucleotides are TGCGCCAGCAGCTTAGAACGGACAGCGAGCACAGATACGCAGTATTTT.

This chain connects TRBV19 to TRBJ2-1; tentatively, D is TRBD2 (6 bases). Germline lookup yields CDR1 LNHDA and CDR2 SQIVND (reference sequence). Trimming took off 7 bases at V and 8 bases at J, with 21 bases between the two ends. The CDR3 contains 15 residues. The CDR3 sequence is CASNEGGGLIHEQFF. The DNA for the CDR3 is TGTGCCAGTAATGAGGGAGGAGGGCTAATCCATGAGCAGTTCTTC.

In nucleotides, the CDR3 is TGCAGTGCTAGTCTTCTAGCGGGCTACGAGCAGTACTTC. This gives the protein CSASLLAGYEQYF. V is TRBV20-1 and J is TRBJ2-7; 8 bases agree with TRBD2. Trimming removed 3 bases from V and 3 bases from J; junction bases left unmatched: 4. The CDR3 covers 13 residues. The germline CDR1 and CDR2 sequences are DFQATT and SNEGSKA (reference sequence).

V is TRBV28 and J is TRBJ2-2, with D possibly being TRBD1 (6 bases). The V end was cut by 10 bases, the J end by 1 base, with 13 bases between. Germline loops: CDR1 MDHEN, CDR2 SYDVKM. CDR3 length: 14 residues. CDR3 residues: CATLRGQNTGELFF. For the CDR3, the DNA is TGTGCCACCCTACGGGGACAGAACACCGGGGAGCTGTTTTTT.

This clone was seen a few times. The chain links TRBV18 to TRBJ2-1; the match to TRBD2 covers 9 bases. The CDR3 contains 16 residues. Per the germline V gene, CDR1 is KGHSH and CDR2 is LQKENI. The J segment lost 4 bases and the V segment lost 3 bases, leaving 7 bases of the junction unmatched. Here the CDR3 reads CASSPLPSGEYNEQFF. CDR3 nucleotide sequence: TGTGCCAGCTCACCTCTACCTAGCGGGGAGTACAATGAGCAGTTCTTC.

The chain combines TRBV4-1 with TRBJ2-4; 7 bases fit TRBD1. This CDR3 is built from 17 residues. Germline lookup yields CDR1 MGHRA and CDR2 YSYEKL. Trimming removed 3 bases from V and 0 bases from J; junction bases left unmatched: 8. The DNA for the CDR3 is TGCGCCAGCAGCCAGTTTGGGACAGACCTAGCCAAAAACATTCAGTACTTC. It is translated as CASSQFGTDLAKNIQYF.

The V gene is TRBV27, the J gene TRBJ2-7; 9 nucleotides align to TRBD2. Germline V gene sequence: CDR1 MNHEY, CDR2 SMNVEV (reference sequence). CDR3 length: 14 residues. The junction had 7 bases not matched to a gene; V was cut back by 6 bases and J by 4 bases. The CDR3 loop is CASRTGAGGYEQYV. CDR3 nucleotide sequence: TGTGCCAGCAGGACGGGGGCGGGGGGGTACGAGCAGTACGTC.

The CDR3 protein is CASRADRAATGELFF. The CDR3 bases are TGTGCCAGTAGAGCGGACAGGGCGGCCACCGGGGAGCTGTTTTTT. V is TRBV19 and J is TRBJ2-2, with 8 bases identical to TRBD1. Germline V lookup: CDR1 LNHDA, CDR2 SQIVND (reference sequence). This CDR3 is 15 amino acids long. Trimming removed 6 bases from V and 4 bases from J; junction bases left unmatched: 7.

The CDR3 region is CASSLHGGMAGNTIYF. The CDR3 DNA reads as TGCGCCAGCAGCTTGCATGGAGGCATGGCTGGAAACACCATATATTTT. The chain recombines TRBV5-1 with TRBJ1-3; D is uncertain. The CDR3 covers 16 residues. V was shortened by 1 base and J by 2 bases, with 13 bases between the two germline ends. Per the germline V gene, CDR1 is SGHRS and CDR2 is YFSETQ.

This clone was found once. V usage is TRBV7-3 and J usage is TRBJ2-1; D is undetermined. From germline, CDR1 is SGHTA and CDR2 FQGTGA. The CDR3 runs 12 residues. V lost 3 bases and J 10 bases, leaving 10 bases between the germline ends. The DNA of the CDR3 is TGTGCCAGCAGCTTTCCTAGGCGGGAGCAGTTCTTC. Translated, it gives CASSFPRREQFF.

This clone qualifies as medium-sized. This rearrangement joins TRBV13 to TRBJ2-7; TRBD2 might be the D (8 bases). The germline CDR1 and CDR2 sequences are PRHDT and FYEKMQ (reference sequence). The CDR3 has 16 amino acids. Trimming took off 5 bases at V and 2 bases at J, with 19 bases between the two ends. CDR3 region: CASSAEGAGGTYEQYF. The CDR3 DNA is TGTGCCAGCAGCGCAGAGGGGGCGGGAGGAACCTACGAGCAGTACTTC.

The chain joins TRBV18 to TRBJ2-2, with 8 bases matching TRBD2. Germline CDR1 reads KGHSH; CDR2 reads LQKENI. Unmatched junction bases numbered 8, after V lost 8 bases and J lost 0 bases. The CDR3 is 16 amino acids. This CDR3 reads CASTSGTRANTGELFF. The CDR3 coding sequence is TGTGCCAGCACGTCCGGGACTAGGGCGAACACCGGGGAGCTGTTTTTT.